This paragraph covers one TCR beta chain sequence. Its antigen remains unknown. J gave up 0 bases and V 4 bases, and 10 bases lay outside the gene matches. Germline V gene data show CDR1 as LNHDA and CDR2 as SQIVND (reference sequence). The CDR3 is made up of 18 amino acids. CMV serostatus data were not documented for this donor. These data belong to a study of cytomegalovirus exposure and HLA in healthy donors. Study-wide findings and caveats: TCR beta chain V- and J-gene trimming was linked, in a later analysis, to a missense variant in DCLRE1C. TCR association rates varied by HLA locus in a later analysis, with DRB1 highest and HLA-C lowest.

Amplification used 60 Vbeta primers and 13 Jbeta primers. Sequencing was performed with immunoSEQ multiplex PCR; in TCRdb, only in-frame clones are kept and a portion is missing. The data contain under 200,000 clones, 80% to 85% of them seen just once; the ten biggest clones take up around 2%. The V gene is TRBV19, the J gene TRBJ2-1; TRBD2 matches at 9 bases. This clonotype was sampled from a human donor in good health. Input material: PBMCs. In DNA, the CDR3 is TGTGCCAGTAGTAAAGAGAGGTCTAGCGGGAACTCCTACAATGAGCAGTTCTTC. Its translation: CASSKERSSGNSYNEQFF.